The 7 T cell receptor beta chains reported below all come from one sample, sequenced in a study of blood T cell repertoires in COVID-19. Method: immunoSEQ multiplex PCR; TCRdb's copy keeps in-frame clones and lacks some. Of hundreds of thousands of clones in the sample, over 70% were seen once. Input material: peripheral blood. These receptors were collected from an elderly man with acute or convalescent COVID-19.

The rearrangement uses TRBV14 and TRBJ2-3; D remains unclear. The length of the CDR3 is 16 residues. Germline V lookup: CDR1 SGHDN, CDR2 FVKESK. Trimming left V 2 bases short and J 3 bases short, with 15 bases between. DNA for the CDR3: TGTGCCAGCAGCCAACGACGGGTTAGTGGGACAGATACGCAGTATTTT. It yields the protein CASSQRRVSGTDTQYF.

This chain joins TRBV7-3 and TRBJ2-2; 7 bases map to TRBD1. The CDR3 covers 14 residues. Germline assignment: CDR1 SGHTA and CDR2 FQGTGA. Trimming took 3 bases from V and 9 from J; bases not matched to a gene: 7. The CDR3 protein is CASSLGTEYRELFF. The CDR3 DNA sequence: TGTGCCAGCAGCTTGGGGACAGAATACCGGGAGCTGTTTTTT.

This clone was seen a single time. The chain employs TRBV7-9 and TRBJ2-7; TRBD1 is a possible D gene (6 bases). Trimming took off 5 bases at V and 5 bases at J, with 16 bases between the two ends. The CDR3 has 14 residues. Germline V gene lookup returns CDR1 SEHNR and CDR2 FQNEAQ (reference sequence). CDR3 bases: TGTGCCAGCAGCAAACGAGGGGGATTCCACGAGCAGTACTTC. Residues: CASSKRGGFHEQYF. Filled out from reference TRBV7-9 and TRBJ2-7, the complete variable domain reads DTGVSQNPRHKITKRGQNVTFRCDPISEHNRLYWYRQTLGQGPEFLTYFQNEAQLEKSRLLSDRFSAERPKGSFSTLEIQRTEQGDSAMYLCASSKRGGFHEQYFGPGTRLTVT.

The V and J genes are TRBV10-3 and TRBJ2-7; TRBD2 agrees at 7 bases. V was clipped by 7 bases and J by 5 bases; unmatched bases: 8. CDR1 is ENHRY, CDR2 SYGVKD, per germline. CDR3 length: 13 residues. In DNA form, the CDR3 reads TGTGCCATCACCACGACTAGCAGCCACGAGCAGTACTTC. Its translation: CAITTTSSHEQYF.

This chain connects TRBV6-4 to TRBJ1-2; TRBD1 matches 9 bases. Germline V gene sequence: CDR1 MRHNA, CDR2 SNTAGT. The CDR3 contains 13 residues. Trimming removed 1 base from V and 6 bases from J; junction bases left unmatched: 0. Written as DNA, the CDR3 is TGTGCCAGCAGTGACTGGACAGGGGATGGCTACACCTTC. Translated, it gives CASSDWTGDGYTF.

The V gene is TRBV25-1, the J gene TRBJ2-3; 7 nucleotides agree with TRBD2. After removal of 7 bases from V and 5 bases from J, the junction contained 9 bases not matched to a gene. This CDR3 is built from 14 residues. Germline CDR1 reads MGHDK; CDR2 reads SYGVNS. For the CDR3, the DNA is TGTGCCAGCACTGCCACCGCTAGCGGAGATACGCAGTATTTT. Translating it yields CASTATASGDTQYF.

This chain connects TRBV7-2 to TRBJ1-2, with TRBD1 matching over 8 bases. The CDR3 consists of 14 residues. V shed 5 bases, J shed 4 bases, and the junction held 6 bases outside the gene matches. Germline V gene sequence: CDR1 SGHTA, CDR2 FQGNSA. The CDR3 loop reads CASSPGGSLYGYTF. DNA for the CDR3: TGTGCCAGCAGCCCAGGGGGCTCACTCTATGGCTACACCTTC.